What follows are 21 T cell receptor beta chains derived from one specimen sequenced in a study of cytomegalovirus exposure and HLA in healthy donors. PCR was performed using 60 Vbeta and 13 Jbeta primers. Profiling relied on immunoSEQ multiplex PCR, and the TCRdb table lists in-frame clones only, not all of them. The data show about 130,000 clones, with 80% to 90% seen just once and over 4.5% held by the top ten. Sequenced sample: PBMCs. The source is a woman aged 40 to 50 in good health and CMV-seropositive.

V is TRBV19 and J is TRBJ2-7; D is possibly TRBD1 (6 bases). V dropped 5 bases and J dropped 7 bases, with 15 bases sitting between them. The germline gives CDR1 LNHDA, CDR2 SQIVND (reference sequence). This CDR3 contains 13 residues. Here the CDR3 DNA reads TGTGCCAGTAGTTCGACAGGCCCCAGGGAGCAGTACTTC. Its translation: CASSSTGPREQYF.

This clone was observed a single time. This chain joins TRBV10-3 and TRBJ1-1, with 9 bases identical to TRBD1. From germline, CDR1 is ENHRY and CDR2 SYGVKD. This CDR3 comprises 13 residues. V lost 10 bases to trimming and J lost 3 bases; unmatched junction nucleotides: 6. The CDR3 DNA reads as TGTGCCACACACCGGGACAGGGACACTGAAGCTTTCTTT. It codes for CATHRDRDTEAFF.

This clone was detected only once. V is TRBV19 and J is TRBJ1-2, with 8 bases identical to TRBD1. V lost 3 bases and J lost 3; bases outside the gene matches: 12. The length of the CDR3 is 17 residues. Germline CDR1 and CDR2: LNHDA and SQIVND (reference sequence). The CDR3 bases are TGTGCCAGTAGTATTCGGCAGGGGGCCGTCGTCGACTATGGCTACACCTTC. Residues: CASSIRQGAVVDYGYTF.

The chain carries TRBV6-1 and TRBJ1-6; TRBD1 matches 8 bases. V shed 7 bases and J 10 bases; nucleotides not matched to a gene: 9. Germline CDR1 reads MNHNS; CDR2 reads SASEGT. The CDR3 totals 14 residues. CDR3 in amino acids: CASTGQGDSSPLHF. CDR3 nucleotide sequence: TGTGCCAGCACCGGACAGGGAGACTCGTCACCCCTCCACTTT.

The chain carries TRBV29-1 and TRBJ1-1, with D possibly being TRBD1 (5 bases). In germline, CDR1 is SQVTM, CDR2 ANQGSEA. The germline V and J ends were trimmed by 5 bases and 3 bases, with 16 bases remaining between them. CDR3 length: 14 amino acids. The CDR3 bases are TGCAGCGTTCCTAGTACTGGGGCTTACACTGAAGCTTTCTTT. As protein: CSVPSTGAYTEAFF.

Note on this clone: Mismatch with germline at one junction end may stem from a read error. This chain's CDR3 is CASSYEQRNTGELLF. CDR3 in DNA: TGTGCCAGCAGTTACGAACAGAGGAACACCGGGGAGCTGCTTTTT. The J gene is TRBJ2-2, the V gene TRBV6-5, with D possibly matching TRBD2 (5 bases). In germline, CDR1 is MNHEY, CDR2 SVGAGI. The CDR3 is 15 residues long.

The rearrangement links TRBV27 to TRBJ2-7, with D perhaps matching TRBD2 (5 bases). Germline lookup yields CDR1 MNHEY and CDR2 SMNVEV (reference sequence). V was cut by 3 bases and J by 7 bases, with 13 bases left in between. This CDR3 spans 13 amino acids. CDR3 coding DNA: TGTGCCAGCAGTTTGGCCCTTACGGGAGAGCAGTACTTC. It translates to CASSLALTGEQYF.

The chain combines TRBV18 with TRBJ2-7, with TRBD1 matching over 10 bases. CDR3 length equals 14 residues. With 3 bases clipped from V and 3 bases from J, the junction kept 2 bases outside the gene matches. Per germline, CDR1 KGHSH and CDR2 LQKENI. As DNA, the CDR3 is TGTGCCAGCTCACCCGGGACAGGGGACTACGAGCAGTACTTC. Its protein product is CASSPGTGDYEQYF.

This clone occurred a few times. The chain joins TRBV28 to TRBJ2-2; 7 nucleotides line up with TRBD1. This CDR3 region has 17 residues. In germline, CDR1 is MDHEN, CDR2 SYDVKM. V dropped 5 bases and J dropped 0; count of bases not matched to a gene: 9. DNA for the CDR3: TGTGCCAGCAGTCACTGGGGACAGCTTGCGAACACCGGGGAGCTGTTTTTT. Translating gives CASSHWGQLANTGELFF.

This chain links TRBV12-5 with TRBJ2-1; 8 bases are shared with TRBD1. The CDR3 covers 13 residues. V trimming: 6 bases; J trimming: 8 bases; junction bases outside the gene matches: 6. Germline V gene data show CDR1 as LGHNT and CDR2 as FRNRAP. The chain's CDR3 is CASGSDRGHEQFF. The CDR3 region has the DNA TGTGCTAGTGGATCCGACAGGGGCCATGAGCAGTTCTTC.

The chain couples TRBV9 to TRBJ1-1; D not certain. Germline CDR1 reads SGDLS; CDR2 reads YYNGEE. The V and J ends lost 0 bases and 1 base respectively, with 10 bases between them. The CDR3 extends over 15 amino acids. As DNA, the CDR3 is TGTGCCAGCAGCGTAGCCCAGTCTTCGAACACTGAAGCTTTCTTT. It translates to CASSVAQSSNTEAFF.

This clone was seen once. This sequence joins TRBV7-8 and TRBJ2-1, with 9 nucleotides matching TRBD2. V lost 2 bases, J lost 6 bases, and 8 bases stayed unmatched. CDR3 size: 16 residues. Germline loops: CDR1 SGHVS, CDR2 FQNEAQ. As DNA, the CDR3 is TGTGCCAGCAGCTTATGGGGTGGGACTAGCCGCAATGAGCAGTTCTTC. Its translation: CASSLWGGTSRNEQFF.

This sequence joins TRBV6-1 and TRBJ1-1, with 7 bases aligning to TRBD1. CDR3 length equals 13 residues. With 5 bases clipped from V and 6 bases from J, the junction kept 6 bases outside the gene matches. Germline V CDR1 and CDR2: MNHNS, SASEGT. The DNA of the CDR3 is TGTGCCAGCAGTAAAACAGGGGAGGCTGAAGCTTTCTTT. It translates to CASSKTGEAEAFF.

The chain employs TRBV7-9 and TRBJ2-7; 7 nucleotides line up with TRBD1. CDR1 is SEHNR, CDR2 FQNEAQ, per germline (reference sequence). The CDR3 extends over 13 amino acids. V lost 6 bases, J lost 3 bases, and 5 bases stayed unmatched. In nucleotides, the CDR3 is TGTGCCAGCAGTTTACAGGGGATCTACGAGCAGTACTTC. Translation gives CASSLQGIYEQYF.

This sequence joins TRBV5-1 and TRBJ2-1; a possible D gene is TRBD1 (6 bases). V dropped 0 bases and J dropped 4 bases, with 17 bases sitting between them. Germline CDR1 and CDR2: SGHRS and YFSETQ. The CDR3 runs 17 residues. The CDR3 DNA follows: TGCGCCAGCAGCTTGGGCGGGTTGGGACACGAGTACAATGAGCAGTTCTTC. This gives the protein CASSLGGLGHEYNEQFF.

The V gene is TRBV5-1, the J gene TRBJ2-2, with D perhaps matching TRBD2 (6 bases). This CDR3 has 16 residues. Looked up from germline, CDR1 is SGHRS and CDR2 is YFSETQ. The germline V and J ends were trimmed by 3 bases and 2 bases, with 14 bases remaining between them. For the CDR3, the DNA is TGCGCCAGCAGCTCCGCCGGGACTCCTAACACCGGGGAGCTGTTTTTT. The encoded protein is CASSSAGTPNTGELFF. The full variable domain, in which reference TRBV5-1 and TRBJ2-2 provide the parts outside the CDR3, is KAGVTQTPRYLIKTRGQQVTLSCSPISGHRSVSWYQQTPGQGLQFLFEYFSETQRNKGNFPGRFSGRQFSNSRSEMNVSTLELGDSALYLCASSSAGTPNTGELFFGEGSRLTVL.

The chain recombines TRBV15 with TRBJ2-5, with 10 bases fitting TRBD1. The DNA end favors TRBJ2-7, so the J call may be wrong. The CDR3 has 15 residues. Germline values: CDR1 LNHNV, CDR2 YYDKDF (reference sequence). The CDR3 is CATSNGQGVSYEQYF. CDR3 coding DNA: TGTGCCACCAGCAACGGACAGGGGGTTTCCTACGAGCAGTACTTC.

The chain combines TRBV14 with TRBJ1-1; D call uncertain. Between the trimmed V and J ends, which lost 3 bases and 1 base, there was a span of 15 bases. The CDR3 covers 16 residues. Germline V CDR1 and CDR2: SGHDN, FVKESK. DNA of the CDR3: TGTGCCAGCAGCCACACCGGGGAGACGGCGAACACTGAAGCTTTCTTT. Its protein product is CASSHTGETANTEAFF.

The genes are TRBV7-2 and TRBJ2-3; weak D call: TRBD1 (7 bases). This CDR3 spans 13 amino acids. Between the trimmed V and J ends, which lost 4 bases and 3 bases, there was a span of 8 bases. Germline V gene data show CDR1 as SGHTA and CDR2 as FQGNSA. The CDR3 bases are TGTGCCAGCAGCTCAGGGGGGACAGATACGCAGTATTTT. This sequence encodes CASSSGGTDTQYF.

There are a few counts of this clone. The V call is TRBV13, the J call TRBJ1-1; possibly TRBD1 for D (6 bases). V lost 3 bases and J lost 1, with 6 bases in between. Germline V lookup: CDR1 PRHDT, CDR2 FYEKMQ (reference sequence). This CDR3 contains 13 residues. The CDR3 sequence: CASSLDRNTEAFF. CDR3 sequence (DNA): TGTGCCAGCAGCTTGGACAGGAACACTGAAGCTTTCTTT.

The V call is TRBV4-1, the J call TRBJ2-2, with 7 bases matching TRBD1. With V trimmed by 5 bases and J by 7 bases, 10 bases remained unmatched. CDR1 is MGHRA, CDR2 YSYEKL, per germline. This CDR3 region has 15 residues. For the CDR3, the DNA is TGCGCCAGCAGCGCTCGGGACAGTACGGGCGGGGAGCTGTTTTTT. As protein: CASSARDSTGGELFF.